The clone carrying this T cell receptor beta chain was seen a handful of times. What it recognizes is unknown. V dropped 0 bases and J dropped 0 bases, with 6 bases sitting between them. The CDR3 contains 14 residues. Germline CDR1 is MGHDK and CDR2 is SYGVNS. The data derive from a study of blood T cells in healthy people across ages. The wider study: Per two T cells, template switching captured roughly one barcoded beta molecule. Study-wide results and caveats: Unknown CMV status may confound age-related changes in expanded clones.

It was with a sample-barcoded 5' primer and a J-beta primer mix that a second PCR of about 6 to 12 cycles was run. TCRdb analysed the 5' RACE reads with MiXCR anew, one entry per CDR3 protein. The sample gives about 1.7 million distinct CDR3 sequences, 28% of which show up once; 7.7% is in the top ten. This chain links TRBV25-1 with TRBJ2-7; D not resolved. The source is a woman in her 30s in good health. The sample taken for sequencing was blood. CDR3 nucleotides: TGTGCCAGCAGTGAATATCTGAGCTCCTACGAGCAGTACTTC. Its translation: CASSEYLSSYEQYF.